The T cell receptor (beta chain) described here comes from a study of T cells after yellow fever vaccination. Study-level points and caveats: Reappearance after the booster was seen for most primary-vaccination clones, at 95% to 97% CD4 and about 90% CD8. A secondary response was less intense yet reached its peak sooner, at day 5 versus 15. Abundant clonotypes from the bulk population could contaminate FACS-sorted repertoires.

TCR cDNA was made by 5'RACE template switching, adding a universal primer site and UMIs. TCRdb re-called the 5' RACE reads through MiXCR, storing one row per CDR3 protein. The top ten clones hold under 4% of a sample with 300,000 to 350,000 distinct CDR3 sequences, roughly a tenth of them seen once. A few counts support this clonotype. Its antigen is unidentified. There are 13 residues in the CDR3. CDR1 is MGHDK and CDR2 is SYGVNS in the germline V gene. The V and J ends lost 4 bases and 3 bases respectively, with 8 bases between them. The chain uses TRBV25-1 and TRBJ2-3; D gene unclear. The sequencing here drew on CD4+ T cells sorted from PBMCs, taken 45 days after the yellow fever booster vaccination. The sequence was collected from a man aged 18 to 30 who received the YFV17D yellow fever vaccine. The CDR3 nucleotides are TGTGCCAGCAGTGGAACAGCTACAGATACGCAGTATTTT. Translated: CASSGTATDTQYF.